This T cell receptor (beta chain) was profiled in a study of vaccination effects on CD4 cells after COVID-19. Study details: The median interval between the second dose and post-vaccine sampling was 72 days.

Germline CDR1 and CDR2: SGHTA and FQGNSA. V was trimmed by 0 bases and J by 8 bases, leaving 16 bases between them. The CDR3 sequence is 16 residues long. As to this clone: Its antigen remains unidentified.

Libraries were prepared by immunoSEQ multiplex PCR; TCRdb keeps only in-frame clonotypes and omits some of them. The sample shows 72,000 or so clones, about 67% of them seen only once. Following 10 days of culture, CD4+ T cells were isolated. It was two doses of either the BNT162b2 or mRNA-1273 vaccine that participants received. The receptor's source is a human donor who received a COVID-19 vaccine. The sequenced sample was CD4+ T cells from PBMCs cultured without peptide, obtained after COVID-19 vaccination. This chain links TRBV7-2 with TRBJ2-2, with D perhaps matching TRBD2 (7 bases). The CDR3, as DNA: TGTGCCAGCAGCTTAGCGGGGCGGGGGCCCCAGGGGGAGCTGTTTTTT. Translated, it gives CASSLAGRGPQGELFF.